This is a list of T cell receptor beta chains from one sample in a study of beta chain features in type 1 diabetes. Clones were read by immunoSEQ multiplex PCR, and TCRdb kept only the in-frame ones, dropping some. The table lists about 220,000 clones, roughly a tenth of them singletons. Source material: central memory CD4+ T cells from blood. The receptor source for this set is a man aged 18 to 30 in good health. CDR3s leave out the opening cysteine and the closing phenylalanine or tryptophan. Fields, in order: V gene, J gene, CDR3 protein.

TRBV29-1	TRBJ2-1	TGASGSNEQF
TRBV28	TRBJ2-7	ASSYPGTGFYEQY
TRBV7-9	TRBJ1-2	ASSFSPPYGYT
TRBV29-1	TRBJ2-3	SVLPSLLAGTDTQY
TRBV5-1	TRBJ2-3	ASHKEYITDTQY
TRBV7-2	TRBJ2-1	ASSLALAGANEQF
TRBV7-2	TRBJ2-5	ASSPLRTGLSETQY
TRBV27	TRBJ2-5	ASRRWTEYQETQY
TRBV6-5	TRBJ2-6	ASTPGSGANVLT
TRBV29-1	TRBJ1-1	SVGDPWRYTEAF
TRBV19	TRBJ1-1	ASSRTGGRAEAF
TRBV13	TRBJ2-1	ASSPHTGQGYNEQF
TRBV9	TRBJ2-5	ASSLAETQY
TRBV5-4	TRBJ2-5	ASSIGRPLAGGLGETQY
TRBV28	TRBJ2-1	ASSWAGFPTYNEQF
TRBV9	TRBJ2-2	ASSAMRSTGELF
TRBV7-8	TRBJ2-5	ASSLAGGGSRQTQY
TRBV5-1	TRBJ2-3	VSSSGLSHTDTQY
TRBV7-3	TRBJ2-1	ASSLNRLAGGGEQF
TRBV30	TRBJ1-1	AWSRQKLYAF
TRBV27	TRBJ2-1	ASSSGRALYNEQF
TRBV7-9	TRBJ2-1	AGRGSSYNEQF
TRBV20-1	TRBJ1-1	SAQENTEAF
TRBV20-1	TRBJ2-4	SARVTDIQY
TRBV7-9	TRBJ2-6	ASSPGGGSGANVLT
TRBV6-5	TRBJ2-7	ASSRSSGSYEQY
TRBV7-3	TRBJ2-2	ASSLTSSSGRTGELF
TRBV10-2	TRBJ2-1	ASSELGLGGNEQF
TRBV5-1	TRBJ2-2	ASSPSLADGTGELF
TRBV14	TRBJ1-1	ASSQRGSSQAF
TRBV14	-	ASSQLTTEAYEQY
TRBV28	TRBJ2-3	ASSGRSGDTQY
TRBV4-1	TRBJ2-7	ASTRAPTSGFSSYEQY
TRBV30	TRBJ2-3	AYQTRGRTDTQY
TRBV18	TRBJ2-5	ASSPRTGSKETQY
TRBV4-3	TRBJ2-3	ASSQLAGARDTQY
TRBV2	TRBJ2-7	ASTLDRAQDYEQY
TRBV15	TRBJ2-3	ATSRGLTSKNTQY
TRBV7-9	TRBJ2-3	ASSLVEGGTQY
TRBV4-2	TRBJ2-4	ASSQGQGNIQY
TRBV30	TRBJ1-2	AWSVVRNYGYT
TRBV6-5	TRBJ1-1	ASRRDRVRKAF
TRBV7-9	TRBJ2-6	ASSFPGGLSGANVLT
TRBV5-1	TRBJ2-4	ASSFGHSRDGDIQY